This record covers a single T cell receptor beta chain. Its antigen is currently unknown. This sample is part of a study of long-term antiretroviral therapy in people with HIV. Study observations and caveats: Records did not include ART adherence, viral resistance or therapy changes.

This was the immunoSEQ v3.0 assay at survey level. Repertoires were generated with immunoSEQ multiplex PCR, while TCRdb's copy carries only in-frame clones and drops some. The sample carries some 13,000 clones, roughly 78% recorded once. The specimen comprised unsorted PBMCs, sampled 3.2 years before starting antiretroviral therapy. The source is a middle-aged man with HIV.

The chain's CDR3 is CASSPSARGAFF. Written as DNA, the CDR3 is TGTGCCAGCAGCCCCTCGGCCCGGGGAGCTTTCTTT. The genes are TRBV14 and TRBJ1-1, with D unresolved. The germline CDR1 and CDR2 sequences are SGHDN and FVKESK. Trimming pared 4 bases from V and 10 bases from J, leaving 13 bases between. CDR3 length equals 12 residues. Variable domain in full (rest from reference TRBV14 and TRBJ1-1): EAGVTQFPSHSVIEKGQTVTLRCDPISGHDNLYWYRRVMGKEIKFLLHFVKESKQDESGMPNNRFLAERTGGTYSTLKVQPAELEDSGVYFCASSPSARGAFFGQGTRLTVV.